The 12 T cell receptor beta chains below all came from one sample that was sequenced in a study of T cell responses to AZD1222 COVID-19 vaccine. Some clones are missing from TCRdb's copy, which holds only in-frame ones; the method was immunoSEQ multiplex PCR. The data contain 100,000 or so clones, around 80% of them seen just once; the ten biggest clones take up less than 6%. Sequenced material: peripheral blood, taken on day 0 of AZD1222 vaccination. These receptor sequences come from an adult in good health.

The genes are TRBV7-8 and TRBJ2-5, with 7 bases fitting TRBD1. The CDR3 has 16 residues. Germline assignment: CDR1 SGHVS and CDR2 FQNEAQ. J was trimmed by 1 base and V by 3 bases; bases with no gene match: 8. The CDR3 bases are TGTGCCAGCAGCTTTTTAAAGGGACAGATCCAAGAGACCCAGTACTTC. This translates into CASSFLKGQIQETQYF.

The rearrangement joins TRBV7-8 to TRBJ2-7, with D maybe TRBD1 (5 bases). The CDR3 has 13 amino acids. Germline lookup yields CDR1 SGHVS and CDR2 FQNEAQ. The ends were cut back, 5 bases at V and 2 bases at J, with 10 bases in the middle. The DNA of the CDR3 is TGTGCCAGCAGCCTTCGACAGACCTACGAGCAGTACTTC. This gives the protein CASSLRQTYEQYF.

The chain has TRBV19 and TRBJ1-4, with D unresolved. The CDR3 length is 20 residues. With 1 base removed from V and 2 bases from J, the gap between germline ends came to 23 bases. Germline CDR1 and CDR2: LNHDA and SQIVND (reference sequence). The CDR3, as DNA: TGTGCCAGTAGTATAGGTCCGACTGGGCAGCTATTTAACACTAATGAAAAACTGTTTTTT. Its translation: CASSIGPTGQLFNTNEKLFF.

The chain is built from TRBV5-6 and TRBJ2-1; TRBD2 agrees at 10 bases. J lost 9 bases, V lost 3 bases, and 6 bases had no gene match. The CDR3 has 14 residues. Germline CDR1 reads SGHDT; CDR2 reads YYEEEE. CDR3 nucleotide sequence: TGTGCCAGCAGCTATAGCGGGGGGCGGGGTGAGCAGTTCTTC. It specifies CASSYSGGRGEQFF.

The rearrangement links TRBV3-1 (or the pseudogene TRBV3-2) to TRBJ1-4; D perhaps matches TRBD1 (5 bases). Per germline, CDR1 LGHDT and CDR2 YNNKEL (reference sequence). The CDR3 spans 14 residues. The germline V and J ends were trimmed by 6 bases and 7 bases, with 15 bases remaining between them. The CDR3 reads CASSDTGGGEKLFF. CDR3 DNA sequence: TGTGCCAGCAGTGACACCGGGGGGGGTGAAAAACTGTTTTTT.

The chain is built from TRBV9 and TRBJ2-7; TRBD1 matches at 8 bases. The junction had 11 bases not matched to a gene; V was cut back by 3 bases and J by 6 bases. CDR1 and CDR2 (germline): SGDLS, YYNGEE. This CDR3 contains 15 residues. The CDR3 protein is CASSARQGAVGEQYF. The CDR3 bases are TGTGCCAGCAGCGCCCGTCAGGGGGCGGTTGGCGAGCAGTACTTC.

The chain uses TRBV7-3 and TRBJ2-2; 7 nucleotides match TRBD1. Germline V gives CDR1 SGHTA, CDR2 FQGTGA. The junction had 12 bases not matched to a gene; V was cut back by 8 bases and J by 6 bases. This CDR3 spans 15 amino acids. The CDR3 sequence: CASGALRQGPGELFF. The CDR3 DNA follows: TGTGCCAGCGGAGCTTTGAGACAGGGCCCCGGGGAGCTGTTTTTT.

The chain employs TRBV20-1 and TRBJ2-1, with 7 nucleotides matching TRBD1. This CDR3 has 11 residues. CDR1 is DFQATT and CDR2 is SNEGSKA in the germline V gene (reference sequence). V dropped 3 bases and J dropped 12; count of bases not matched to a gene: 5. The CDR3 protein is CSARTGSWQFF. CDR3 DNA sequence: TGCAGTGCTAGGACAGGGTCGTGGCAGTTCTTC.

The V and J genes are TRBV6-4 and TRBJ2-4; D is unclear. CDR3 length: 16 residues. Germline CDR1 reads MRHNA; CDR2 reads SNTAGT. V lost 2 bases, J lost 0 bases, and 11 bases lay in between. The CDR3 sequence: CASSDPQDLAKNIQYF. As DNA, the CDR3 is TGTGCCAGCAGTGACCCACAAGATTTAGCCAAAAACATTCAGTACTTC.

The CDR3 nucleotides are TGTGCCAGTAGTATATCCCGGGACAGAGACTATGGCTACACCTTC. This encodes CASSISRDRDYGYTF. The gene calls are TRBV19 and TRBJ1-2; 7 nucleotides align to TRBD1. The germline CDR1 and CDR2 sequences are LNHDA and SQIVND (reference sequence). CDR3 length: 15 residues. After removal of 2 bases from V and 3 bases from J, the junction contained 6 bases not matched to a gene.

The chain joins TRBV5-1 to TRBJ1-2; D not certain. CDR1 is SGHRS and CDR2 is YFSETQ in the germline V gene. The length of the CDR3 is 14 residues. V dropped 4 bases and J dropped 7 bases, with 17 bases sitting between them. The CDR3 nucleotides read TGCGCCAGCAGCCAAATACGGACTGAGGGTGGCTACACCTTC. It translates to CASSQIRTEGGYTF.

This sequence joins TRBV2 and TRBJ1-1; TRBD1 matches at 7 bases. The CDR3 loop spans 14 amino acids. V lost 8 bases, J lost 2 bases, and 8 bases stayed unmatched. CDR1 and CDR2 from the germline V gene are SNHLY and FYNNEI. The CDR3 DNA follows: TGTGCCAGCGATCCACAGGGGCTAAACACTGAAGCTTTCTTT. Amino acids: CASDPQGLNTEAFF.